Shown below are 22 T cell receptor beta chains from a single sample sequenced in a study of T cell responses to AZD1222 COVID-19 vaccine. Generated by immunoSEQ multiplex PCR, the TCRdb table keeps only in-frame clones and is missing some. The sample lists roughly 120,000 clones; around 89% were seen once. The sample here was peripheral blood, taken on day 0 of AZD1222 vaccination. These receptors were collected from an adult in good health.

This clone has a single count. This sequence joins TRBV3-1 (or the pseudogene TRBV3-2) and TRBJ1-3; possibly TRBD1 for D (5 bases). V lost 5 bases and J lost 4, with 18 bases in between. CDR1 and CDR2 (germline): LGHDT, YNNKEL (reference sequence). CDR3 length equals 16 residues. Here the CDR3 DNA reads TGTGCCAGCAGCTCGGATCAGGGAAAGTGGGGAAACACCATATATTTT. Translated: CASSSDQGKWGNTIYF.

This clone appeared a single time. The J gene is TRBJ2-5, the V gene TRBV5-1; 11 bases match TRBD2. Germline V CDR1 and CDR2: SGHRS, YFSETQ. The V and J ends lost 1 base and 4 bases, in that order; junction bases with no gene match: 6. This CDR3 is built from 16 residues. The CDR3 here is CASSLPASGGRETQYF. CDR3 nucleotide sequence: TGCGCCAGCAGCTTGCCCGCTAGCGGGGGGAGAGAGACCCAGTACTTC.

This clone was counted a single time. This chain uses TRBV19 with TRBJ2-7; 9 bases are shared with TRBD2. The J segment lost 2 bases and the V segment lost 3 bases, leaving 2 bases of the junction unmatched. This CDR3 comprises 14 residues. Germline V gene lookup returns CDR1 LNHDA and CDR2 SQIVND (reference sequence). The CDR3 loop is CASSIGGGAYEQYF. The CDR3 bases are TGTGCCAGTAGTATTGGCGGGGGGGCCTACGAGCAGTACTTC. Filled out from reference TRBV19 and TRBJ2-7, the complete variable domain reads DGGITQSPKYLFRKEGQNVTLSCEQNLNHDAMYWYRQDPGQGLRLIYYSQIVNDFQKGDIAEGYSVSREKKESFPLTVTSAQKNPTAFYLCASSIGGGAYEQYFGPGTRLTVT.

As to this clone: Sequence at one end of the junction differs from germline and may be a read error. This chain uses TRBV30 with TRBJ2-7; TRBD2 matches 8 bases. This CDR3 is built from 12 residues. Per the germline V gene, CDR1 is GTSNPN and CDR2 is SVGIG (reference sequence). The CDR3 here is CAWTPGGAGATF. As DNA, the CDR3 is TGTGCCTGGACCCCAGGAGGAGCGGGAGCGACCTTC.

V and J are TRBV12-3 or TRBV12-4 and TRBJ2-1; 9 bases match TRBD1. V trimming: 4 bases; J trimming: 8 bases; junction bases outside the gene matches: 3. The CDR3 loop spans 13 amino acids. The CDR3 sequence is CASSSQGAYEQFF. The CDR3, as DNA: TGTGCCAGCAGTTCACAGGGGGCGTATGAGCAGTTCTTC.

CDR3 nucleotides: TGTGCCAGCAGCCCCCTTCTCGCGGGGGGAAGCACAGATACGCAGTATTTT. It yields the protein CASSPLLAGGSTDTQYF. V is TRBV11-3 and J is TRBJ2-3; TRBD2 matches at 8 bases. This CDR3 is 17 amino acids long. Germline trimming cut 5 bases from V and 0 bases from J; bases unmatched to any gene: 10. Germline V gives CDR1 SGHNT, CDR2 YENEEA.

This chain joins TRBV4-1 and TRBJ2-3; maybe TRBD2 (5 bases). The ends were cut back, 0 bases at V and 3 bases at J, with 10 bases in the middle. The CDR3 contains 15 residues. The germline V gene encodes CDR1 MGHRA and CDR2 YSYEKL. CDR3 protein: CASSQEDRRTDTQYF. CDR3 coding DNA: TGCGCCAGCAGCCAAGAAGACCGGAGGACAGATACGCAGTATTTT.

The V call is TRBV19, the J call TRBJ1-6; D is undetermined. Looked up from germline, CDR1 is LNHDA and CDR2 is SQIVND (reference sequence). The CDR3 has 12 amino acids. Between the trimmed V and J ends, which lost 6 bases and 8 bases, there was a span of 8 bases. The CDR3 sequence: CASSAQHSPLHF. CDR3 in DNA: TGTGCCAGTAGCGCACAGCATTCACCCCTCCACTTT.

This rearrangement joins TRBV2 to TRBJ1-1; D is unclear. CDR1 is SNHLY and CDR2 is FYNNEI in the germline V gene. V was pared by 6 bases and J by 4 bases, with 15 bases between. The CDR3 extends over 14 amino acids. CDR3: CASRSLKDGTEAFF. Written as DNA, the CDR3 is TGTGCCAGCAGGTCATTAAAGGACGGCACTGAAGCTTTCTTT.

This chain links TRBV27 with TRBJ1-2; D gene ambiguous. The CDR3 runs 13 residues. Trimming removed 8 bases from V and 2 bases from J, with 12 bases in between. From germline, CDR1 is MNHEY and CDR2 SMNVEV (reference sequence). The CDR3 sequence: CASGYEQNYGYTF. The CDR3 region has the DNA TGTGCCAGCGGGTACGAACAGAACTATGGCTACACCTTC.

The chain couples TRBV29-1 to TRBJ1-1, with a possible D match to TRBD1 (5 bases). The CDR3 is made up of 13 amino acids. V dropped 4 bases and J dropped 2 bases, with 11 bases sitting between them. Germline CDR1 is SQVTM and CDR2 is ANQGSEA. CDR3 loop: CSVGQLLNTEAFF. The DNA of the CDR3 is TGCAGCGTTGGACAGTTACTAAACACTGAAGCTTTCTTT.

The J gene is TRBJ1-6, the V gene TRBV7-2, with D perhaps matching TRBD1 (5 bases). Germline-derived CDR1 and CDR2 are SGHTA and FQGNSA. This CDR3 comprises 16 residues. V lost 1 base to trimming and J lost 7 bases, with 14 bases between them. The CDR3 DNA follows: TGTGCCAGCAGCTTAGTGGCAGGGTGGGAGAATTCACCCCTCCACTTT. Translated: CASSLVAGWENSPLHF.

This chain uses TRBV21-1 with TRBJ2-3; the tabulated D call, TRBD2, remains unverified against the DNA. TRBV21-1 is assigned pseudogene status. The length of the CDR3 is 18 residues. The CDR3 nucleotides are TGTGCCAGCAGCAAAGTGGCTAGCGGGAGGGCCGTGGGAGATACGCAGTATTTT. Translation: CASSKVASGRAVGDTQYF.

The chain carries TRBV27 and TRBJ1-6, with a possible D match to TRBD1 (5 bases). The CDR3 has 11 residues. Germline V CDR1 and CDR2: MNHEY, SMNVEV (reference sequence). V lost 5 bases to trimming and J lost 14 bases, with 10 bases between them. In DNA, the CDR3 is TGTGCCAGCAGTCTCGGGGGGGCCCTCCACTTT. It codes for CASSLGGALHF.

The CDR3 coding sequence is TGTGCCAGCAGTCTCGTACAGGGGGCGAGTTTAGATACGCAGTATTTT. Protein: CASSLVQGASLDTQYF. The chain employs TRBV27 and TRBJ2-3; 9 bases line up with TRBD1. V shed 5 bases, J shed 5 bases, and the junction held 11 bases outside the gene matches. Germline CDR1 reads MNHEY; CDR2 reads SMNVEV (reference sequence). The CDR3 loop spans 16 amino acids.

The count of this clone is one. The CDR3 loop reads CASSGGADYGYTF. The CDR3 DNA sequence: TGTGCCAGTTCAGGGGGCGCTGACTATGGCTACACCTTC. This rearrangement joins TRBV28 to TRBJ1-2; 8 bases are a match to TRBD1. This CDR3 comprises 13 residues. Trimming at V came to 9 bases and at J to 3 bases, leaving 6 bases not matched to a gene. Germline assignment: CDR1 MDHEN and CDR2 SYDVKM.

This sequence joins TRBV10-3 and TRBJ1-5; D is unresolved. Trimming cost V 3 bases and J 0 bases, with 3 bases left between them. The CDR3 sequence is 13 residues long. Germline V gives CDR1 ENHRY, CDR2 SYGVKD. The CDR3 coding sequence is TGTGCCATCAGTGACAGTAGCAATCAGCCCCAGCATTTT. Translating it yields CAISDSSNQPQHF.

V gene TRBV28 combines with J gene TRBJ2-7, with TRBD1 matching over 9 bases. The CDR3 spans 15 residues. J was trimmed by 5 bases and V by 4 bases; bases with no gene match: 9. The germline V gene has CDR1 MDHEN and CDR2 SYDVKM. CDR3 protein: CASSSLRDRVDEQYF. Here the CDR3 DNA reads TGTGCCAGCAGTTCCCTCCGGGACAGGGTAGACGAGCAGTACTTC.

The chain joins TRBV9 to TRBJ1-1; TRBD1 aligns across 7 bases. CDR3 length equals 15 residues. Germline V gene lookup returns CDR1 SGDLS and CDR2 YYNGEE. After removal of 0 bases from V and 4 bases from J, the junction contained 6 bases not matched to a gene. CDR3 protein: CASSVGAQGGTEAFF. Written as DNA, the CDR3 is TGTGCCAGCAGCGTAGGAGCTCAGGGGGGCACTGAAGCTTTCTTT.

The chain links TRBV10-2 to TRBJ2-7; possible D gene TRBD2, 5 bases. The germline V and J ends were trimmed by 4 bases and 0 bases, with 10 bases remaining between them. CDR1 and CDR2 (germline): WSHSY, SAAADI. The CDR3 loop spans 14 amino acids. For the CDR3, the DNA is TGCGCCAGCAGTGGACCCGGGATCTCCTACGAGCAGTACTTC. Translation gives CASSGPGISYEQYF.

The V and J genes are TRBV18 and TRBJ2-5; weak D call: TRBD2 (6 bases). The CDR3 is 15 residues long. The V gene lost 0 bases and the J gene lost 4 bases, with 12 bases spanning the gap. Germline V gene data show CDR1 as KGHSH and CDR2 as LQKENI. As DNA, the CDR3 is TGTGCCAGCTCACCACCCGCTAGCGCGGGAGAGACCCAGTACTTC. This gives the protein CASSPPASAGETQYF.

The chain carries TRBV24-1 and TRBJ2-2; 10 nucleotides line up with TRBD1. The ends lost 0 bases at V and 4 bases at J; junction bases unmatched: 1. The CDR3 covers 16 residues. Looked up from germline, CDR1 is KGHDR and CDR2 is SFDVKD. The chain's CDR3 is CATSDLWDRGTGELFF. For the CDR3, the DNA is TGTGCCACCAGTGATTTGTGGGACAGGGGCACCGGGGAGCTGTTTTTT.